The subject of this entry is one T cell receptor (beta chain). The target antigen is unknown. Primers: 60 Vbeta forward and 13 Jbeta reverse. TCRdb keeps only in-frame clones here, not all; method: immunoSEQ multiplex PCR. The sample yields around 140,000 clones, around two thirds seen once. V dropped 5 bases and J dropped 8 bases, with 15 bases sitting between them. The CDR3 has 13 amino acids. Germline V CDR1 and CDR2: SNHLY, FYNNEI. The sample belongs to a study of cytomegalovirus exposure and HLA in healthy donors. Regarding the study as a whole: Several of the most significant clusters were apparently associated with common viral pathogens in a later analysis.

This chain joins TRBV2 and TRBJ1-2, with D possibly TRBD1 on 6 matching bases. Sequenced input: PBMCs. The TCR was taken from a woman between 40 and 55 years old in good health and CMV-seronegative. CDR3 sequence: CASSYRESKGYTF. The DNA of the CDR3 is TGTGCCAGCAGTTACAGGGAGAGTAAGGGCTACACCTTC.